These 15 T cell receptor beta chains came from one sample sequenced in a study of cytomegalovirus exposure and HLA in healthy donors. PCR involved 60 Vbeta and 13 Jbeta primers. Measured with immunoSEQ multiplex PCR; TCRdb has only the in-frame clones, and not every one. The table includes some 120,000 clones, around 79% detected once. The sequenced sample was PBMCs. The source is a woman aged 40 to 50 in good health and CMV-seropositive.

Regarding this clone: The junction departs from the called germline gene at one end, perhaps through a read error. This chain uses TRBV7-9 with TRBJ2-2; TRBD2 agrees at 13 bases. This CDR3 spans 15 amino acids. Per the germline V gene, CDR1 is SEHNR and CDR2 is FQNEAQ (reference sequence). This CDR3 reads CSSSRGLAGTGELFF. CDR3 DNA: TGTTCCAGCAGCCGGGGACTAGCGGGGACTGGGGAGCTGTTTTTT.

This chain uses TRBV5-4 with TRBJ1-2; 10 bases are a match to TRBD1. The length of the CDR3 is 15 residues. The J segment lost 7 bases and the V segment lost 3 bases, leaving 9 bases of the junction unmatched. Per the germline V gene, CDR1 is SGHNT and CDR2 is YYREEE (reference sequence). DNA for the CDR3: TGTGCCAGCAGCTCCCCGGGACAGGGGTTGGGTGGCTACACCTTC. Amino acids: CASSSPGQGLGGYTF. The full variable domain, rest sourced from reference TRBV5-4 and TRBJ1-2, is ETGVTQSPTHLIKTRGQQVTLRCSSQSGHNTVSWYQQALGQGPQFIFQYYREEENGRGNFPPRFSGLQFPNYSSELNVNALELDDSALYLCASSSPGQGLGGYTFGSGTRLTVV.

Remarks on this clone: Other DNA sequences in this specimen translate into the identical CDR3. The rearrangement links TRBV6-5 to TRBJ1-5; D perhaps matches TRBD1 (6 bases). V was cut by 0 bases and J by 1 base, with 7 bases left in between. CDR1 MNHEY and CDR2 SVGAGI come from the germline V gene. This CDR3 has 15 residues. In DNA, the CDR3 is TGTGCCAGCAGTTACTCCGGACAGAGCAATCAGCCCCAGCATTTT. Translated: CASSYSGQSNQPQHF.

The chain couples TRBV19 to TRBJ2-3; 10 bases are shared with TRBD2. Losses at the gene ends were 3 bases for V and 2 bases for J; bases not matched to a gene: 8. This CDR3 has 17 amino acids. CDR1 is LNHDA, CDR2 SQIVND, per germline (reference sequence). This chain's CDR3 is CASSIPQRGGLTDTQYF. CDR3 nucleotide sequence: TGTGCCAGTAGTATTCCCCAGCGGGGGGGCCTCACAGATACGCAGTATTTT.

The chain joins TRBV5-4 to TRBJ2-5; 7 nucleotides agree with TRBD2. Germline V gene data show CDR1 as SGHNT and CDR2 as YYREEE (reference sequence). Trimming took 0 bases from V and 2 from J; bases not matched to a gene: 4. This CDR3 spans 15 amino acids. The CDR3 nucleotides read TGTGCCAGCAGCTTGGTGGCTAGCGGTCAAGAGACCCAGTACTTC. Residues: CASSLVASGQETQYF.

The rearrangement uses TRBV30 and TRBJ1-2; 8 nucleotides match TRBD1. J gave up 4 bases and V 7 bases, and 8 bases lay outside the gene matches. The germline gives CDR1 GTSNPN, CDR2 SVGIG (reference sequence). CDR3 length: 13 amino acids. The CDR3 nucleotides read TGTGCCTACAAGACAGGGACAGGCTATGGCTACACCTTC. Protein product: CAYKTGTGYGYTF. Supplemented by reference TRBV30 and TRBJ1-2, the full variable domain reads SQTIHQWPATLVQPVGSPLSLECTVEGTSNPNLYWYRQAAGRGLQLLFYSVGIGQISSEVPQNLSASRPQDRQFILSSKKLLLSDSGFYLCAYKTGTGYGYTFGSGTRLTVV.

The CDR3 loop reads CASSARTGRGETQYF. Here the CDR3 DNA reads TGTGCCAGCAGCGCCAGGACTGGACGGGGGGAGACCCAGTACTTC. This chain joins TRBV7-8 and TRBJ2-5, with D perhaps TRBD2 (6 bases). Trimming stripped 5 bases from V and 5 bases from J, with 18 bases between. This CDR3 is 15 amino acids long. CDR1 SGHVS and CDR2 FQNEAQ come from the germline V gene.

This chain joins TRBV30 and TRBJ1-3; TRBD1 matches 7 bases. Looked up from germline, CDR1 is GTSNPN and CDR2 is SVGIG (reference sequence). The CDR3 runs to 15 residues. V lost 5 bases, J lost 0 bases, and 7 bases stayed unmatched. For the CDR3, the DNA is TGTGCCTGGGGGGGGACAGCGATCTCTGGAAACACCATATATTTT. Residues: CAWGGTAISGNTIYF.

For this clone: Different DNA sequences within this sample yield the same CDR3. CDR3 residues: CASSLARSTIAYEQYF. CDR3 nucleotide sequence: TGTGCCAGCAGCTTAGCGAGGTCCACGATTGCCTACGAGCAGTACTTC. V gene TRBV7-2 combines with J gene TRBJ2-7; the D is unclear. Trimming removed 0 bases at V and 2 bases at J, with 14 bases between. The length of the CDR3 is 16 residues. Germline V gene sequence: CDR1 SGHTA, CDR2 FQGNSA.

The chain links TRBV15 to TRBJ2-1; 7 bases line up with TRBD1. The CDR3 has 16 amino acids. Germline assignment: CDR1 LNHNV and CDR2 YYDKDF (reference sequence). The trim removed 1 base at V and 0 bases at J, leaving 3 bases unmatched. The CDR3 protein is CATSRGRQGSYNEQFF. CDR3 coding DNA: TGTGCCACCAGCAGAGGACGACAGGGCTCCTACAATGAGCAGTTCTTC.

The rearrangement links TRBV11-3 to TRBJ2-7; a possible D gene is TRBD1 (5 bases). Germline V CDR1 and CDR2: SGHNT, YENEEA. The CDR3 extends over 14 amino acids. V lost 5 bases and J 1 base, leaving 12 bases between the germline ends. The CDR3 loop is CASSARQGSYEQYF. The DNA of the CDR3 is TGTGCCAGCAGCGCGCGGCAGGGTTCCTACGAGCAGTACTTC.

The chain is built from TRBV6-1 and TRBJ1-4; a weak D match, TRBD1 (6 bases). V was shortened by 6 bases and J by 8 bases, with 13 bases between the two germline ends. Germline V gives CDR1 MNHNS, CDR2 SASEGT. This CDR3 region has 13 residues. CDR3 sequence reads: CASSRQDTEKLFF. DNA for the CDR3: TGTGCCAGCAGCCGACAGGATACAGAAAAACTGTTTTTT.

V is TRBV5-4 and J is TRBJ1-2, with D hard to call. Trimming removed 6 bases from V and 8 bases from J, with 14 bases in between. The length of the CDR3 is 12 residues. Germline CDR1 is SGHNT and CDR2 is YYREEE (reference sequence). CDR3 sequence reads: CASTEGLGGYTF. CDR3 in DNA: TGTGCCAGCACCGAAGGACTGGGGGGCTACACCTTC.

This clone counts as medium-sized. The chain has TRBV5-4 and TRBJ1-2, with TRBD1 matching over 7 bases. This CDR3 has 16 amino acids. In germline, CDR1 is SGHNT, CDR2 YYREEE (reference sequence). Losses at the gene ends were 0 bases for V and 7 bases for J; bases not matched to a gene: 12. The CDR3 DNA reads as TGTGCCAGCAGCTTGGGTTTGGGGACAGCTGTGTCTGGCTACACCTTC. Encoded protein: CASSLGLGTAVSGYTF.

The chain links TRBV28 to TRBJ1-2; 10 bases map to TRBD1. V was pared by 5 bases and J by 10 bases, with 10 bases of the junction left unmatched. CDR3 length: 14 amino acids. CDR1 and CDR2 (germline): MDHEN, SYDVKM. CDR3 sequence: CASSRGGDRGVYTF. As DNA, the CDR3 is TGTGCCAGCAGTCGCGGAGGGGACAGGGGAGTCTACACCTTC.